This T cell receptor beta chain was observed in a study of T cells in Graves' hyperthyroidism and ophthalmopathy (dated by TCRdb to the late 2010s). Broadly, across the study: Peripheral blood samples were taken at initial diagnosis, before any treatment was given. To identify TCR V-J signatures that set the groups apart, the researchers used a discovery cohort of 90 to 100 patients, made up of 40 to 45 with Graves' ophthalmopathy and some 56 with stable Graves' hyperthyroidism. Prospective prediction of ophthalmopathy was tested in an independent validation cohort of approximately 19 hyperthyroidism patients and some 17 patients who later progressed to ophthalmopathy. For training and testing, the 100 or so patients in the discovery cohort were randomly divided in a 7:3 ratio. In over five Graves' hyperthyroidism patients, the study also compared T-cell repertoires from thyroid tissue with T-cell repertoires from blood. Once sampling was done, hyperthyroidism patients were given methimazole at a starting dose of 30 mg daily, whereas ophthalmopathy patients were given high-dose intravenous methylprednisolone. According to the paper, TCR Vbeta CDR3 sequencing was carried out on 135 peripheral blood samples, which came from under 50 ophthalmopathy, 75 or so hyperthyroidism and some 17 progressor patients. Summary of the overall study and its limitations: Most expanded thyroid clonotypes (frequency above 0.001) were also detected in blood, suggesting blood repertoires may reflect thyroid immune responses. A 13 V-J signature model separated ophthalmopathy from stable hyperthyroidism, with about 88% sensitivity and roughly 81% specificity in cross-validation and 80%/75% in testing. Sample size was not statistically predetermined, and blinding of investigators to group allocation was not performed. During validation, the model predicted progression to ophthalmopathy a median of approximately 6.5 months ahead of onset, with roughly 65% sensitivity and under 85% specificity.

Comments on this clonotype: The antigen this receptor binds is unknown. No per-base quality is available; no much larger clone lies one base away.

The cysteine opens and the phenylalanine closes a CDR3 of 16 amino acids. Only the CDR3 portion is preserved as DNA: 48 bases, with reading frame beginning at the first base. The V and J ends are trimmed by 9 bases and 0 bases, leaving 21 bases between them. For CDR1 and CDR2, the germline V gene lists MDHEN and SYDVKM. The TCR beta CDR3 regions were amplified from RNA transcripts. The TCR CDR3 was subjected to a first round of RT-PCR using the HTBI primer set and the Qiagen OneStep RT-PCR kit. Libraries were constructed in a second round of multiplex PCR, after which size selection and purification were carried out. Libraries were sequenced paired-end with 100 bp reads on an Illumina HiSeq2000. Processing in the source paper ran as follows. SOAPnuke was used to process the raw data, with reads discarded if the reads contained adapters or uncalled bases, had a mean Phred below 15, or lacked an exact constant-primer or identifier match. High-quality paired reads were merged with COPE v1.2.5, and unique nucleotide sequences were defined as clonotypes. MiTCR v1.1 was used to align the clonotypes against IMGT TRBV, TRBD and TRBJ reference segments. The analysis was restricted to V-J combinations with a frequency above 0.0001, which together covered roughly 99% of the repertoires. A TCS score was defined as the ratio between F50 (clonal expansion) and ExV (chaos), using BLOSUM62-based TCRdist between CDR3 peptides within each V-J. Welch's t-statistics and random forest reduced several hundred V-J features to about 12, which were used in a naive Bayes classifier (R e1071). TCRdb reran the public reads through fastp at Q25 and MiXCR, keeping productive beta chains. Entries are consolidated by CDR3 protein sequence, retaining the most common genes and DNA. The V and J calls reflect TCRdb's pipeline rather than the authors' work. This sample comprises approximately 400,000 distinct CDR3 sequences, more than 20% of them detected only once. The ten most abundant clones make up less than 75% of the sample.

Stable Graves' hyperthyroidism was defined as no progression to ophthalmopathy during 18 months of follow-up. Hyperthyroidism patients were newly diagnosed, had a disease duration of under 2 months, and were aged 18 to 65 years. The study excluded patients with uncontrolled infections, other autoimmune diseases, pregnancy or lactation. Clinical symptoms, serum thyroxine and TRAb, thyroid ultrasound, and orbital computed tomography formed the basis for the diagnoses. PBMCs were isolated from more than 8 ml of fresh peripheral blood by Ficoll-Paque density gradient centrifugation. Total RNA was extracted using Trizol reagent, and RNA quality was assessed on an Agilent 2100 Bioanalyzer.

Input material: blood. The chain joins TRBV28 to TRBJ2-7; TRBD1 could be the D gene, as 5 bases match. The clonotype comes from a man aged 45-65 years with Graves' hyperthyroidism. The CDR3 protein is CASLNIKTDTSYEQYF. The nucleotide sequence reads TGTGCCAGTTTAAATATCAAGACAGACACCTCCTACGAGCAGTACTTC.